Listed below are T cell receptor beta chains from one sample, sequenced in a study of a mutant IDH1 vaccine in newly diagnosed glioma. For these TCRs, the target antigens are not known. TCRdb's copy holds only in-frame clones and misses some; the assay was immunoSEQ multiplex PCR. The sample carries over 30,000 clones, 45% to 70% recorded once. The specimen comprised PBMCs, sampled from a glioma patient whose treatment included an IDH1 peptide vaccine. The receptors come from a woman aged 18 to 35 with glioma. CDR3s include the opening cysteine and the closing phenylalanine or tryptophan. Each record gives: D gene, V gene, J gene, clone size, CDR3 protein, CDR3 DNA. A D gene is named only where the DNA matches it firmly. Clone size appears in some rows only: once, few, many, or a class for an expanded clone.

>-|TRBV5-6|TRBJ1-2|-
CASSLVFGGSNGYTF
TGTGCCAGCAGCTTGGTCTTCGGGGGATCAAATGGCTACACCTTC
>-|TRBV28|TRBJ2-2|-
CASSPGTFVTGELFF
TGTGCCAGCAGTCCAGGGACCTTCGTCACCGGGGAGCTGTTTTTT
>-|TRBV6-6|TRBJ2-1|-
CASSGPDTVYNEQFF
TGTGCCAGCAGTGGACCGGATACCGTCTACAATGAGCAGTTCTTC
>-|TRBV20-1|TRBJ2-1|-
CSASQGNEQFF
TGCAGTGCTTCCCAGGGGAATGAGCAGTTCTTC
>TRBD2|TRBV6-4|TRBJ2-1|-
CASSEVASGEYNEQFF
TGTGCCAGCAGTGAAGTGGCTAGCGGGGAATACAATGAGCAGTTCTTC
>-|TRBV19|TRBJ2-3|few
CASSISGRSHTDTQYF
TGTGCCAGTAGTATCAGTGGGAGGTCACACACAGATACGCAGTATTTT
>-|TRBV6-1|TRBJ1-1|few
CALSGERKLAFF
TGTGCCCTCAGCGGGGAACGTAAGCTGGCTTTCTTT
>TRBD1|TRBV15|TRBJ1-2|-
CATSEDYRGSFEGYTF
TGTGCCACCAGCGAGGATTACAGGGGAAGTTTCGAGGGCTACACCTTC
>TRBD2|TRBV28|TRBJ2-5|-
CASSLLRERETQYF
TGTGCCAGCAGTTTATTGCGGGAGAGGGAGACCCAGTACTTC
>-|TRBV25-1|TRBJ2-6|-
CASKGPANVLTF
TGTGCCAGCAAGGGCCCGGCCAACGTCCTGACTTTC
>TRBD1|TRBV28|TRBJ2-6|-
CASSSWTGTNSGANVLTF
TGTGCCAGCAGTTCTTGGACAGGGACCAACTCTGGGGCCAACGTCCTGACTTTC
>TRBD1|TRBV7-8|TRBJ2-1|-
CASSSLRDRGPYNEQFF
TGTGCCAGCAGCTCCCTCCGGGACAGGGGCCCCTACAATGAGCAGTTCTTC
>TRBD1|TRBV19|TRBJ2-7|few
CASSPLQDRDAYEQYF
TGTGCCAGTAGCCCGCTCCAGGACAGGGATGCCTACGAGCAGTACTTC
>-|TRBV5-6|TRBJ1-5|few
CASSREGVVAQPQHF
TGTGCCAGCAGCCGGGAGGGGGTTGTAGCTCAGCCCCAGCATTTT
>TRBD1|TRBV2|TRBJ2-7|few
CASNPGTASYEQYF
TGTGCCAGCAACCCCGGGACAGCTTCCTACGAGCAGTACTTC
>-|TRBV6-6|TRBJ1-1|few
CASSFGGRGTEAFF
TGTGCCAGCAGTTTCGGGGGAAGGGGCACTGAAGCTTTCTTT
>-|TRBV5-8|TRBJ2-5|-
CASSLAWETQYF
TGTGCCAGCAGCTTGGCCTGGGAGACCCAGTACTTC
>-|TRBV9|TRBJ2-7|once
CASSSSGLSSYEQYF
TGTGCCAGCAGCTCATCAGGGTTGAGCTCCTACGAGCAGTACTTC
>-|TRBV30|TRBJ1-1|-
CAWTNSGGPTAEAFF
TGTGCCTGGACTAACTCGGGGGGCCCAACCGCTGAAGCTTTCTTT
>-|TRBV7-2|TRBJ1-2|few
CASSLISRDYGYTF
TGTGCCAGCAGCCTAATAAGCAGAGACTATGGCTACACCTTC
>-|TRBV18|TRBJ1-3|-
CASSPLSSGNTIYF
TGTGCCAGCTCACCACTCAGCTCTGGAAACACCATATATTTT
>-|TRBV7-2|TRBJ1-1|once
CASSLPPPGFVNTEAFF
TGTGCCAGCAGCTTACCGCCCCCAGGGTTTGTGAACACTGAAGCTTTCTTT
>TRBD1|TRBV6-5|TRBJ1-5|-
CASSTLQGSNQPQHF
TGTGCCAGCAGTACCCTACAGGGGAGCAATCAGCCCCAGCATTTT
>-|TRBV7-2|TRBJ1-3|-
CASSPHVSGNTIYF
TGTGCCAGCAGCCCCCACGTCTCTGGAAACACCATATATTTT
>TRBD1|TRBV9|TRBJ1-1|few
CASSDLGRDRHTEAFF
TGTGCCAGCAGCGACCTAGGCCGGGACAGACACACTGAAGCTTTCTTT
>-|TRBV2|TRBJ1-3|-
CASRQSPGGGNTIYF
TGTGCCAGCAGACAGTCCCCGGGCGGCGGAAACACCATATATTTT
>TRBD2|TRBV6-6|TRBJ2-1|few
CASSPRSGGYNEQFF
TGTGCCAGCAGTCCTAGGAGCGGGGGGTACAATGAGCAGTTCTTC
>-|TRBV25-1|TRBJ2-2|few
CASSESLSTNTGELFF
TGTGCCAGCAGTGAATCTCTCAGCACGAACACCGGGGAGCTGTTTTTT
>-|TRBV6-1|TRBJ2-7|-
CASSEIGGKAYEQYF
TGTGCCAGCAGTGAAATCGGCGGTAAAGCCTACGAGCAGTACTTC
>TRBD2|TRBV18|TRBJ2-2|-
CASSPGLAGNTGELFF
TGTGCCAGCTCACCGGGACTAGCGGGAAACACCGGGGAGCTGTTTTTT